The 24 T cell receptor beta chains listed next were all sequenced from one sample in a study of blood T cell repertoires in COVID-19. Sequenced by immunoSEQ multiplex PCR; TCRdb stores in-frame clones only, minus some. The data hold 95,000 to 100,000 clones, with 81% observed a single time. Source material: peripheral blood. The origin of the receptors is a woman of 80 years or more with acute or convalescent COVID-19.

This clone has just one count. The chain is built from TRBV5-1 and TRBJ1-6; D gene ambiguous. CDR1 and CDR2 from the germline V gene are SGHRS and YFSETQ. V dropped 0 bases and J dropped 10 bases, with 14 bases sitting between them. The CDR3 has 15 amino acids. The CDR3 spells CASSLESSGESPLHF. Here the CDR3 DNA reads TGCGCCAGCAGCTTGGAGTCTAGCGGGGAATCACCCCTCCACTTT.

The V call is TRBV28, the J call TRBJ2-7; tentative D call: TRBD2 (5 bases). V lost 4 bases, J lost 3 bases, and 7 bases lay in between. The CDR3 totals 12 residues. Germline CDR1 MDHEN, CDR2 SYDVKM. Written as DNA, the CDR3 is TGTGCCAGCAGTTCGGGGTACTACGAGCAGTACTTC. Protein product: CASSSGYYEQYF. The complete variable domain, with remaining parts taken from reference TRBV28 and TRBJ2-7, reads DVKVTQSSRYLVKRTGEKVFLECVQDMDHENMFWYRQDPGLGLRLIYFSYDVKMKEKGDIPEGYSVSREKKERFSLILESASTNQTSMYLCASSSGYYEQYFGPGTRLTVT.

The table lists this clone with many counts. This rearrangement joins TRBV19 to TRBJ2-1; 8 bases fit TRBD1. CDR1 is LNHDA and CDR2 is SQIVND in the germline V gene (reference sequence). This CDR3 has 14 residues. V trimming: 6 bases; J trimming: 9 bases; junction bases outside the gene matches: 10. The CDR3 reads CASRRTGFIGEQFF. CDR3 DNA: TGTGCCAGTAGAAGGACAGGGTTTATCGGTGAGCAGTTCTTC. The full variable domain, in which reference TRBV19 and TRBJ2-1 provide the parts outside the CDR3, is DGGITQSPKYLFRKEGQNVTLSCEQNLNHDAMYWYRQDPGQGLRLIYYSQIVNDFQKGDIAEGYSVSREKKESFPLTVTSAQKNPTAFYLCASRRTGFIGEQFFGPGTRLTVL.

J is TRBJ1-1 and V is TRBV7-2, with D maybe TRBD1 (6 bases). V dropped 2 bases and J dropped 4 bases, with 14 bases sitting between them. Germline V CDR1 and CDR2: SGHTA, FQGNSA. The CDR3 sequence is 15 residues long. CDR3 sequence reads: CASSLWGGRSTEAFF. The CDR3 DNA follows: TGTGCCAGCAGCTTATGGGGGGGCAGGAGCACTGAAGCTTTCTTT. The full variable domain, rest sourced from reference TRBV7-2 and TRBJ1-1, is GAGVSQSPSNKVTEKGKDVELRCDPISGHTALYWYRQSLGQGLEFLIYFQGNSAPDKSGLPSDRFSAERTGGSVSTLTIQRTQQEDSAVYLCASSLWGGRSTEAFFGQGTRLTVV.

The chain recombines TRBV28 with TRBJ2-3; 16 bases are a match to TRBD2. Germline CDR1 MDHEN, CDR2 SYDVKM. This CDR3 has 17 residues. The V and J ends lost 7 bases and 2 bases, in that order; junction bases with no gene match: 6. Here the CDR3 reads CASTAGLAGGSTDTQYF. The CDR3 DNA follows: TGTGCCAGCACAGCGGGACTAGCGGGGGGGTCCACAGATACGCAGTATTTT.

The chain joins TRBV18 to TRBJ1-5, with D hard to call. Germline CDR1 reads KGHSH; CDR2 reads LQKENI. Trimming shortened V by 5 bases and J by 4 bases, and 6 bases separated the two germline ends. The CDR3 has 12 residues. The DNA for the CDR3 is TGTGCCAGCTCAGACTTTAATCAGCCCCAGCATTTT. Translating gives CASSDFNQPQHF.

The V gene is TRBV5-1, the J gene TRBJ1-1; 9 bases agree with TRBD1. J gave up 4 bases and V 5 bases, and 6 bases lay outside the gene matches. This CDR3 contains 14 residues. Germline-derived CDR1 and CDR2 are SGHRS and YFSETQ. As DNA, the CDR3 is TGCGCCAGCAGGACAGGGACAGGGAGCACTGAAGCTTTCTTT. Its protein is CASRTGTGSTEAFF.

The J gene is TRBJ1-1, the V gene TRBV6-4; 7 nucleotides match TRBD1. The CDR3 covers 15 residues. V lost 4 bases and J lost 5; bases outside the gene matches: 10. Per germline, CDR1 MRHNA and CDR2 SNTAGT. CDR3 nucleotides: TGTGCCAGCAGTGTCCCGAGGGGGCGGTGGACTGAAGCTTTCTTT. Its translation is CASSVPRGRWTEAFF.

This clone was seen a single time. This chain links TRBV11-2 with TRBJ1-4, with 9 bases that match TRBD1. The CDR3 is 16 amino acids. V lost 5 bases and J lost 2; bases outside the gene matches: 6. Germline V gene data show CDR1 as SGHAT and CDR2 as FQNNGV. CDR3 loop: CASSPGTGRTNEKLFF. The CDR3 region has the DNA TGTGCCAGCAGCCCGGGGACAGGGAGGACTAATGAAAAACTGTTTTTT.

V and J are TRBV25-1 and TRBJ1-5; 8 bases agree with TRBD1. Germline V gene sequence: CDR1 MGHDK, CDR2 SYGVNS. Germline trimming cut 3 bases from V and 6 bases from J; bases unmatched to any gene: 7. The CDR3 spans 15 residues. CDR3 residues: CASSEPQGEGQPQHF. The CDR3 DNA follows: TGTGCCAGCAGTGAGCCACAGGGGGAGGGTCAGCCCCAGCATTTT.

The gene calls are TRBV24-1 and TRBJ2-6; D possibly corresponds to TRBD2 (6 bases). The CDR3 sequence is 17 residues long. Germline CDR1 KGHDR, CDR2 SFDVKD. Trimming cost V 5 bases and J 2 bases, with 15 bases left between them. The chain's CDR3 is CATSGSGLLAGANVLTF. Here the CDR3 DNA reads TGTGCCACCAGTGGCTCGGGACTGCTGGCTGGGGCCAACGTCCTGACTTTC.

The chain is built from TRBV5-1 and TRBJ1-3; D is undetermined. Trimming pared 0 bases from V and 0 bases from J, leaving 4 bases between. The CDR3 consists of 14 residues. The germline V gene has CDR1 SGHRS and CDR2 YFSETQ. This CDR3 is CASSLADSGNTIYF. The DNA for the CDR3 is TGCGCCAGCAGCTTGGCAGACTCTGGAAACACCATATATTTT.

The J gene is TRBJ1-4, the V gene TRBV18; 8 bases align to TRBD1. V was pared by 5 bases and J by 10 bases, with 6 bases of the junction left unmatched. The CDR3 is made up of 13 amino acids. Germline-derived CDR1 and CDR2 are KGHSH and LQKENI. CDR3 sequence reads: CASSTDREAKLFF. The DNA for the CDR3 is TGTGCCAGCTCAACGGACAGGGAGGCAAAACTGTTTTTT.

The genes are TRBV4-3 and TRBJ2-3, with TRBD1 identical over 10 bases. Germline V gives CDR1 LGHNA, CDR2 YSLEER. CDR3 length: 14 amino acids. Losses at the gene ends were 4 bases for V and 8 bases for J; bases not matched to a gene: 6. The CDR3: CASSLGQGDGTQYF. The CDR3 DNA reads as TGCGCCAGCAGCCTAGGACAGGGGGACGGTACGCAGTATTTT.

The chain combines TRBV7-9 with TRBJ2-7; TRBD1 might be the D (7 bases). The CDR3 has 15 amino acids. CDR1 and CDR2 from the germline V gene are SEHNR and FQNEAQ (reference sequence). V dropped 4 bases and J dropped 0 bases, with 13 bases sitting between them. The CDR3, as DNA: TGTGCCAGCAGCTCCCAGGGGGGAGTCTCCTACGAGCAGTACTTC. This codes for CASSSQGGVSYEQYF.

This chain links TRBV7-7 with TRBJ2-3, with 8 bases aligning to TRBD1. J lost 4 bases, V lost 5 bases, and 8 bases had no gene match. Germline V gene sequence: CDR1 SSHAT, CDR2 FNYEAQ (reference sequence). The CDR3 has 15 residues. The CDR3 protein is CASSAGRGRADTQYF. In nucleotides, the CDR3 is TGTGCCAGCAGCGCGGGCAGGGGGCGGGCAGATACGCAGTATTTT.

V gene TRBV3-1 (or the pseudogene TRBV3-2) combines with J gene TRBJ1-2; 11 bases map to TRBD1. Germline CDR1 reads LGHDT; CDR2 reads YNNKEL (reference sequence). CDR3 length: 15 amino acids. The trim removed 3 bases at V and 5 bases at J, leaving 5 bases unmatched. CDR3 coding DNA: TGTGCCAGCAGCCACACATGGGACAGGGGGTATGGCTACACCTTC. Encoded protein: CASSHTWDRGYGYTF.

The chain uses TRBV9 and TRBJ2-1; D might be TRBD2 (6 bases). The germline V gene encodes CDR1 SGDLS and CDR2 YYNGEE. With 0 bases removed from V and 15 bases from J, the gap between germline ends came to 16 bases. The CDR3 runs 13 residues. This CDR3 reads CASSVAIVGGRFF. For the CDR3, the DNA is TGTGCCAGCAGCGTAGCTATCGTCGGGGGTCGGTTCTTC. Using reference TRBV9 and TRBJ2-1 for the parts outside the CDR3, the full variable domain is DSGVTQTPKHLITATGQRVTLRCSPRSGDLSVYWYQQSLDQGLQFLIQYYNGEERAKGNILERFSAQQFPDLHSELNLSSLELGDSALYFCASSVAIVGGRFFGPGTRLTVL.

Only a few counts were recorded for this clone. The CDR3 here is CASSLTGNTEAFF. CDR3 in DNA: TGTGCCAGCAGCTTAACCGGGAACACTGAAGCTTTCTTT. The V call is TRBV11-3, the J call TRBJ1-1; D not certain. The CDR3 runs to 13 residues. Trimming stripped 2 bases from V and 1 base from J, with 5 bases between. Germline lookup yields CDR1 SGHNT and CDR2 YENEEA.

The CDR3 here is CASSPKLSAGGLETQYF. CDR3 coding DNA: TGTGCCAGCAGTCCTAAGCTCTCAGCGGGGGGGCTGGAGACCCAGTACTTC. This chain joins TRBV14 and TRBJ2-5; TRBD2 matches 10 bases. Trimming took 6 bases from V and 5 from J; bases not matched to a gene: 15. The germline gives CDR1 SGHDN, CDR2 FVKESK. There are 17 residues in the CDR3. The full variable domain, rest sourced from reference TRBV14 and TRBJ2-5, is EAGVTQFPSHSVIEKGQTVTLRCDPISGHDNLYWYRRVMGKEIKFLLHFVKESKQDESGMPNNRFLAERTGGTYSTLKVQPAELEDSGVYFCASSPKLSAGGLETQYFGPGTRLLVL.

The genes are TRBV5-1 and TRBJ2-2; D gene uncertain. CDR3 length: 14 residues. Per the germline V gene, CDR1 is SGHRS and CDR2 is YFSETQ. With 7 bases removed from V and 0 bases from J, the gap between germline ends came to 10 bases. In nucleotides, the CDR3 is TGCGCCAGCTCAGGAAAAACGAACACCGGGGAGCTGTTTTTT. Protein sequence: CASSGKTNTGELFF.

The chain combines TRBV11-2 with TRBJ1-2, with no clear D. With 4 bases removed from V and 1 base from J, the gap between germline ends came to 13 bases. CDR1 is SGHAT and CDR2 is FQNNGV in the germline V gene. CDR3 length: 15 amino acids. The CDR3 is CASSSLRGDNYGYTF. The CDR3 nucleotides are TGTGCCAGCAGCTCGCTACGGGGAGATAACTATGGCTACACCTTC.

CDR3 nucleotide sequence: TGTGCCTGGAGTGGACAGTCCCACGAGCAGTACTTC. It is translated as CAWSGQSHEQYF. J is TRBJ2-7 and V is TRBV30; possible D gene TRBD1, 5 bases. V lost 1 base and J 5 bases, leaving 9 bases between the germline ends. The V gene's germline CDR1 is GTSNPN and CDR2 SVGIG (reference sequence). The CDR3 contains 12 residues. Complete variable domain (other parts from reference TRBV30 and TRBJ2-7): SQTIHQWPATLVQPVGSPLSLECTVEGTSNPNLYWYRQAAGRGLQLLFYSVGIGQISSEVPQNLSASRPQDRQFILSSKKLLLSDSGFYLCAWSGQSHEQYFGPGTRLTVT.

This clone was picked up a small number of times. This chain connects TRBV19 to TRBJ1-2; 9 bases agree with TRBD1. The ends lost 4 bases at V and 3 bases at J; junction bases unmatched: 3. Germline CDR1 LNHDA, CDR2 SQIVND (reference sequence). The CDR3 consists of 14 residues. CDR3 loop: CASSTRTGDYGYTF. The DNA of the CDR3 is TGTGCCAGTAGTACCCGGACAGGGGACTATGGCTACACCTTC.